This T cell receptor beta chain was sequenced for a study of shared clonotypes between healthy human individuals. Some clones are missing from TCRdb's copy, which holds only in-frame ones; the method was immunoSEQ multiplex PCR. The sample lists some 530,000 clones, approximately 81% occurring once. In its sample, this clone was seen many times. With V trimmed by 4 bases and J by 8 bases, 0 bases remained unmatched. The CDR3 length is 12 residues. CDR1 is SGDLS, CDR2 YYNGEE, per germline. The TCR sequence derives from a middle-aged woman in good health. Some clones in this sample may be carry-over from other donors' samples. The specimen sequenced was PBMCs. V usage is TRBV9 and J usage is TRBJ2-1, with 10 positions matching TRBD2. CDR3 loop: CASSTSGDEQFF. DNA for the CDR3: TGTGCCAGCAGCACTAGCGGGGATGAGCAGTTCTTC.